Reported below is one T cell receptor (beta chain). Extracted from the samples, RNA was reverse transcribed into cDNA to serve as the sequencing template. TCRdb's copy holds only in-frame clones and misses some; the assay was immunoSEQ multiplex PCR. In the table there are 200,000 to 250,000 clones, 64% of which are singletons. Regarding treatment: oral pan-JAK inhibitor, 5-10 mg twice daily. The data are from a study of CD8+ T cells in alopecia areata. This CDR3 is built from 14 residues. The germline gives CDR1 LGHNA, CDR2 YNFKEQ. V lost 4 bases to trimming and J lost 7 bases; unmatched junction nucleotides: 5.

The sample here was CD4+ T cells sorted from blood, taken at week 4, from a patient treated with tofacitinib. This receptor was identified in a human donor with alopecia areata. This rearrangement joins TRBV4-2 to TRBJ2-4, with TRBD1 matching 9 bases. Written as DNA, the CDR3 is TGTGCCAGCAGCCTCCGGACAGGGGAGAACATTCAGTACTTC. Protein sequence: CASSLRTGENIQYF.